What follows are 25 T cell receptor beta chains derived from one specimen sequenced in a study of breast tumors, draining lymph nodes, adjacent tissues. TCRdb passed the multiplex PCR reads through MiXCR, listing each CDR3 protein once. The table lists about 11,000 distinct CDR3 sequences, roughly 34% of them singletons. Source material: breast tumor tissue. The receptors derive from a female donor with breast cancer. Some clones in this sample may be carry-over from other donors' samples.

In its sample, this clonotype is large. J is TRBJ1-2 and V is TRBV20-1; the D is unclear. Trimming removed 5 bases from V and 0 bases from J, with 16 bases in between. Germline CDR1 reads DFQATT; CDR2 reads SNEGSKA (reference sequence). This CDR3 is 15 amino acids long. CDR3 nucleotide sequence: TGCAGTGCTCCCAGTTCCGACACCTCTAACTATGGCTACACCTTC. Translated: CSAPSSDTSNYGYTF.

Regarding this clonotype: Compared with germline, one end of the junction differs, possibly owing to a read error. V usage is TRBV6-4 and J usage is TRBJ2-4, with 10 positions matching TRBD2. Germline CDR1 MRHNA, CDR2 SNTAGT. This CDR3 has 18 amino acids. CDR3 DNA sequence: TGTGCCAGCGATAGCGGGAGGAAACCTACAGCAGGAAAAAGCATTCAGTACTTC. Residues: CASDSGRKPTAGKSIQYF.

The genes are TRBV7-8 and TRBJ2-1; TRBD1 or TRBD2 may be the D gene (5 bases each). CDR3 length equals 13 residues. Trimming stripped 4 bases from V and 10 bases from J, with 14 bases between. Per the germline V gene, CDR1 is SGHVS and CDR2 is FQNEAQ. The CDR3: CASSWDGTWEQFF. CDR3 bases: TGTGCCAGCAGCTGGGACGGCACATGGGAGCAGTTCTTC.

This clonotype was seen a single time. This could be a read error, since a much larger clone is one nucleotide away. V is TRBV28 and J is TRBJ2-7; no firm D call. The ends were cut back, 5 bases at V and 1 base at J, with 9 bases in the middle. The CDR3 has 13 amino acids. Per the germline V gene, CDR1 is MDHEN and CDR2 is SYDVKM. CDR3 nucleotides: TGTGCCAGCAGTCCCCTAGAATCCTACGAGCAGTACTTC. Encoded protein: CASSPLESYEQYF. The variable domain in full, completed from reference TRBV28 and TRBJ2-7, reads DVKVTQSSRYLVKRTGEKVFLECVQDMDHENMFWYRQDPGLGLRLIYFSYDVKMKEKGDIPEGYSVSREKKERFSLILESASTNQTSMYLCASSPLESYEQYFGPGTRLTVT.

The chain combines TRBV7-8 with TRBJ2-1; TRBD2 matches at 11 bases. This CDR3 contains 15 residues. After removal of 3 bases from V and 5 bases from J, the junction contained 3 bases not matched to a gene. Germline V lookup: CDR1 SGHVS, CDR2 FQNEAQ. DNA of the CDR3: TGTGCCAGCAGCTTCCAGGGACTAGCGGACAATGAGCAGTTCTTC. Translation gives CASSFQGLADNEQFF.

This clonotype was counted only a few times. This chain uses TRBV7-6 with TRBJ2-5; 9 nucleotides agree with TRBD1. In germline, CDR1 is SGHVS, CDR2 FNYEAQ. This CDR3 is 14 amino acids long. J was trimmed by 2 bases and V by 5 bases; bases with no gene match: 3. The CDR3 spells CASSPGTGQETQYF. The CDR3 DNA reads as TGTGCCAGCAGCCCCGGGACAGGGCAAGAGACCCAGTACTTC.

This clonotype was detected many times. The chain links TRBV5-1 to TRBJ1-2, with 8 bases that match TRBD1. CDR1 and CDR2 (germline): SGHRS, YFSETQ. The V gene end was trimmed by 3 bases and the J gene end by 4 bases; junction bases not matched to a gene: 8. The CDR3 runs to 15 residues. CDR3 loop: CASSSLTGEGYGYTF. CDR3 bases: TGCGCCAGCAGCTCACTGACAGGGGAGGGCTATGGCTACACCTTC.

CDR3 in amino acids: CASTRPGSNQPQHF. In DNA form, the CDR3 reads TGTGCCAGCACCCGCCCGGGTAGCAATCAGCCCCAGCATTTT. The chain has TRBV6-1 and TRBJ1-5; D is unclear. Trimming cost V 7 bases and J 0 bases, with 10 bases left between them. Germline V CDR1 and CDR2: MNHNS, SASEGT. CDR3 length: 14 residues.

Written as DNA, the CDR3 is TGCAGTGCTAGAGATGGGGGCCAGCTCCGCAATCAGCCCCAGCATTTT. As protein: CSARDGGQLRNQPQHF. The gene calls are TRBV20-1 and TRBJ1-5, with D maybe TRBD1 (6 bases). V dropped 0 bases and J dropped 2 bases, with 14 bases sitting between them. Per the germline V gene, CDR1 is DFQATT and CDR2 is SNEGSKA (reference sequence). The CDR3 totals 16 residues.

Many counts were recorded for this clonotype. The chain has TRBV7-3 and TRBJ2-1; 8 bases match TRBD2. The CDR3 extends over 17 amino acids. The V segment lost 1 base and the J segment 5 bases; nucleotides outside the gene matches: 10. The germline V gene encodes CDR1 SGHTA and CDR2 FQGTGA. In DNA form, the CDR3 reads TGTGCCAGCAGCTTAAACCCTCGGGGGGGGCAGGACAATGAGCAGTTCTTC. This sequence encodes CASSLNPRGGQDNEQFF.

In this sample, this clonotype turned up many times. The gene calls are TRBV9 and TRBJ2-1; 7 nucleotides line up with TRBD2. Germline assignment: CDR1 SGDLS and CDR2 YYNGEE. Trimming removed 3 bases from V and 7 bases from J; junction bases left unmatched: 7. This CDR3 comprises 14 residues. The CDR3 protein is CASSAREALNEQFF. The CDR3 coding sequence is TGTGCCAGCAGCGCCCGGGAGGCCTTGAATGAGCAGTTCTTC. The variable domain in full, completed from reference TRBV9 and TRBJ2-1, reads DSGVTQTPKHLITATGQRVTLRCSPRSGDLSVYWYQQSLDQGLQFLIQYYNGEERAKGNILERFSAQQFPDLHSELNLSSLELGDSALYFCASSAREALNEQFFGPGTRLTVL.

The J gene is TRBJ1-2, the V gene TRBV7-9; 9 bases are a match to TRBD1. Germline lookup yields CDR1 SEHNR and CDR2 FQNEAQ (reference sequence). This CDR3 comprises 15 residues. J gave up 8 bases and V 1 base, and 8 bases lay outside the gene matches. Here the CDR3 DNA reads TGTGCCAGCAGCTTAGAGTCGGGACAGGGAGGCGGCTACACCTTC. As protein: CASSLESGQGGGYTF.

A few counts support this clonotype. The V and J genes are TRBV6-1 and TRBJ1-6; D call uncertain. Trimming took off 3 bases at V and 10 bases at J, with 13 bases between the two ends. The CDR3 spans 14 residues. Germline loops: CDR1 MNHNS, CDR2 SASEGT. The CDR3 bases are TGTGCCAGCAGTGAGCGGGATACTGACTCACCCCTCCACTTT. This sequence encodes CASSERDTDSPLHF.

This clonotype showed up many times. The genes are TRBV6-6 and TRBJ2-2; possible D gene TRBD2, 6 bases. Germline V gene lookup returns CDR1 MNHNY and CDR2 SVGAGI (reference sequence). Trimming stripped 2 bases from V and 5 bases from J, with 12 bases between. CDR3 size: 15 residues. CDR3 in DNA: TGTGCCAGCAGTTACCCGGGACTCAAAACCGGGGAGCTGTTTTTT. As protein: CASSYPGLKTGELFF.

This clonotype was detected ten times or more. The rearrangement joins TRBV24-1 to TRBJ1-2; no firm D call. This CDR3 has 16 amino acids. From germline, CDR1 is KGHDR and CDR2 SFDVKD. Trimming removed 4 bases at V and 4 bases at J, with 18 bases between. CDR3 sequence reads: CATSESAAIEFYGYTF. The CDR3 nucleotides read TGTGCCACCAGTGAATCGGCTGCCATCGAGTTCTATGGCTACACCTTC.

V usage is TRBV5-1 and J usage is TRBJ2-7; D call uncertain. Per the germline V gene, CDR1 is SGHRS and CDR2 is YFSETQ. This CDR3 is built from 11 residues. Trimming removed 3 bases from V and 4 bases from J, with 5 bases in between. CDR3 protein: CASSSAYEQYF. CDR3 DNA sequence: TGCGCCAGCAGCTCCGCGTACGAGCAGTACTTC.

In its sample, this clonotype was seen many times. This chain connects TRBV6-1 to TRBJ1-4; D is perhaps TRBD1 (6 bases). This CDR3 contains 13 residues. The germline gives CDR1 MNHNS, CDR2 SASEGT. The V end lost 6 bases, the J end lost 5 bases, and 10 bases lay between the germline ends. CDR3 protein: CASRQDRNEKLFF. CDR3 nucleotide sequence: TGTGCCAGCAGACAAGACAGGAATGAAAAACTGTTTTTT.

This clonotype has ten or more counts. V gene TRBV18 combines with J gene TRBJ2-5; D gene unclear. This CDR3 spans 11 amino acids. The V and J ends lost 4 bases and 2 bases respectively, with 2 bases between them. Germline V gives CDR1 KGHSH, CDR2 LQKENI. The CDR3 nucleotides read TGTGCCAGCTCACAACAAGAGACCCAGTACTTC. As protein: CASSQQETQYF.

This clonotype showed up just a few times. A read error may be the cause here, since a much bigger clone is one base away. This chain joins TRBV20-1 and TRBJ2-1; TRBD2 matches 8 bases. The length of the CDR3 is 16 residues. The V segment lost 6 bases and the J segment 0 bases; nucleotides outside the gene matches: 10. Per the germline V gene, CDR1 is DFQATT and CDR2 is SNEGSKA (reference sequence). The CDR3 sequence is CSADPGGATSYNEQFF. The DNA of the CDR3 is TGCAGTGCCGACCCGGGGGGGGCCACCTCCTACAATGAGCAGTTCTTC.

The gene calls are TRBV5-1 and TRBJ1-1; D is undetermined. V shed 0 bases and J shed 0 bases, with 6 bases lying between them. The CDR3 is 14 residues long. The V gene's germline CDR1 is SGHRS and CDR2 YFSETQ. This CDR3 is CASSLGLVNTEAFF. The CDR3 DNA reads as TGCGCCAGCAGCTTGGGGTTGGTGAACACTGAAGCTTTCTTT.

Details on this clonotype: With a much larger clone just one base away, this may be a read error. V is TRBV16 and J is TRBJ2-3; 8 nucleotides line up with TRBD1. The CDR3 covers 17 residues. Losses at the gene ends were 0 bases for V and 4 bases for J; bases not matched to a gene: 9. Germline CDR1 and CDR2: KGHSY and FQNENV. The CDR3: CASSQSLRGLSADTQYF. The CDR3, as DNA: TGTGCCAGCAGCCAATCTCTCAGGGGGCTTAGCGCAGATACGCAGTATTTT.

This clonotype occurred many times. The V gene is TRBV6-6, the J gene TRBJ1-2; 10 positions match TRBD1. After removal of 2 bases from V and 7 bases from J, the junction contained 4 bases not matched to a gene. Germline CDR1 is MNHNY and CDR2 is SVGAGI (reference sequence). This CDR3 has 14 residues. The CDR3 bases are TGTGCCAGCAGTTACGGGGGGACAGGGGTTGGCTACACCTTC. Translation gives CASSYGGTGVGYTF.

This clonotype has just one count. The chain uses TRBV2 and TRBJ1-4, with 7 positions matching TRBD1. This CDR3 spans 14 amino acids. Trimming removed 7 bases from V and 16 bases from J; junction bases left unmatched: 18. The germline V gene has CDR1 SNHLY and CDR2 FYNNEI. CDR3 amino acids: CASILDRLNERRFF. The CDR3, as DNA: TGTGCCAGCATATTGGACAGGCTTAATGAAAGACGGTTTTTT.

This clonotype appeared many times. V and J are TRBV2 and TRBJ2-3; 10 nucleotides line up with TRBD2. CDR3 length equals 18 residues. Germline V gene data show CDR1 as SNHLY and CDR2 as FYNNEI. The J segment lost 2 bases and the V segment lost 2 bases, leaving 10 bases of the junction unmatched. The CDR3 sequence: CASSERLAGDFTTDTQYF. In nucleotides, the CDR3 is TGTGCCAGCAGTGAACGGCTAGCGGGGGATTTTACCACAGATACGCAGTATTTT.

This clonotype was counted many times. V gene TRBV6-5 combines with J gene TRBJ1-3, with D perhaps matching TRBD1 (5 bases). The germline CDR1 and CDR2 sequences are MNHEY and SVGAGI. The CDR3 totals 16 residues. Trimming removed 6 bases at V and 8 bases at J, with 23 bases between. The CDR3 is CASRADRGRGRHTIYF. In nucleotides, the CDR3 is TGTGCCAGCAGAGCTGACCGAGGAAGGGGAAGGCACACCATATATTTT.